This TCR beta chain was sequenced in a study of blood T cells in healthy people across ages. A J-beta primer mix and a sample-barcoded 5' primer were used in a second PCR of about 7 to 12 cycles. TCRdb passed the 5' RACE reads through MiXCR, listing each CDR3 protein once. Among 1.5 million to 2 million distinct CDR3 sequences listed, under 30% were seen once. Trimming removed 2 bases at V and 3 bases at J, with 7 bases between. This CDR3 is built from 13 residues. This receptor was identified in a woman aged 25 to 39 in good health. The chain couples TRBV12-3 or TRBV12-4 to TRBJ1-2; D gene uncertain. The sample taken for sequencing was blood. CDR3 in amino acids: CASSLSDDYGYTF. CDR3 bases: TGTGCCAGCAGTTTAAGTGATGACTATGGCTACACCTTC.